What follows are 20 T cell receptor beta chains derived from one specimen sequenced in a study of human T cells and chemical hapten exposure. TCRdb passed the RACE reads through MiXCR, listing each CDR3 protein once. The sample holds 40,000 to 65,000 distinct CDR3 sequences, roughly 9.6% seen once. Time point indicated: patch test 1, 2 weeks after DPC sensitization. Specified treatment: therapeutic diphenylcyclopropenone sensitization with weekly scalp DPC. RNA extraction used unfractionated whole blood as the source of total RNA. This material consisted of whole blood, taken in connection with sensitization to the hapten diphenylcyclopropenone (DPC). These receptors were taken from a woman aged 40-49 years with alopecia areata. Some clones in this sample may be carry-over from other donors' samples.

CDR3 in amino acids: CASSLRLDDTGELFF. Written as DNA, the CDR3 is TGTGCCAGCAGCCTCCGACTAGACGACACCGGGGAGCTGTTTTTT. The chain uses TRBV14 and TRBJ2-2, with D possibly being TRBD2 (6 bases). CDR3 size: 15 residues. Germline-derived CDR1 and CDR2 are SGHDN and FVKESK. Deletions cut 4 bases from V and 3 bases from J, with 12 bases between.

This clonotype has a count of ten or more. This chain uses TRBV27 with TRBJ2-2; TRBD2 might be the D (6 bases). CDR3 size: 15 residues. Germline V lookup: CDR1 MNHEY, CDR2 SMNVEV (reference sequence). V was trimmed by 5 bases and J by 5 bases, leaving 15 bases between them. In DNA form, the CDR3 reads TGTGCCAGCAGTCCCCGACCGGCGGGGACCGGGGAGCTGTTTTTT. Its translation: CASSPRPAGTGELFF.

The CDR3 protein is CASSSRPVFTGELFF. The CDR3 DNA follows: TGTGCCAGCAGTTCCCGACCGGTATTCACCGGGGAGCTGTTTTTT. The chain has TRBV27 and TRBJ2-2; D unresolved. Germline V gives CDR1 MNHEY, CDR2 SMNVEV (reference sequence). The CDR3 length is 15 residues. Trimming stripped 4 bases from V and 4 bases from J, with 13 bases between.

Ten or more counts support this clonotype. The J gene is TRBJ2-3, the V gene TRBV20-1, with 8 bases lining up with TRBD2. V gave up 7 bases and J gave up 2 bases; unmatched junction bases: 5. Germline V lookup: CDR1 DFQATT, CDR2 SNEGSKA (reference sequence). This CDR3 region has 13 residues. This CDR3 reads CSVLAGLTDTQYF. CDR3 DNA sequence: TGCAGTGTTCTAGCGGGCCTCACAGATACGCAGTATTTT.

This clonotype occurred many times. The germline gene is not matched at one end of the junction; a read error may be the cause. CDR3 DNA: TGTGCTAGCAGCCCCCACACGCCTACCCGCTCCCAAGAGACCCAGTACTTC. Translated, it gives CASSPHTPTRSQETQYF. The gene calls are TRBV7-7 and TRBJ2-5; D gene unclear. The CDR3 has 17 residues. Germline CDR1 SSHAT, CDR2 FNYEAQ (reference sequence).

This clonotype was detected only a few times. The chain recombines TRBV10-3 with TRBJ2-3, with D perhaps given as TRBD1 or TRBD2 (6 bases each). The CDR3 has 13 residues. CDR1 is ENHRY and CDR2 is SYGVKD in the germline V gene. V was pared by 7 bases and J by 4 bases, with 12 bases between. The CDR3 sequence is CAIKEGGADTQYF. CDR3 in DNA: TGTGCCATCAAAGAGGGGGGCGCAGATACGCAGTATTTT.

This clonotype was counted between two and nine times. J is TRBJ1-5 and V is TRBV4-1, with TRBD1 as a possible D gene (6 bases). V was trimmed by 0 bases and J by 4 bases, leaving 7 bases between them. Germline lookup yields CDR1 MGHRA and CDR2 YSYEKL. This CDR3 region has 14 residues. The CDR3 sequence: CASSQEQGNQPQHF. CDR3 bases: TGCGCCAGCAGCCAAGAGCAGGGGAATCAGCCCCAGCATTTT.

Many counts were recorded for this clonotype. This chain links TRBV10-2 with TRBJ1-2; D gene uncertain. The CDR3 runs 14 residues. Deletions cut 2 bases from V and 2 bases from J, with 9 bases between. The germline V gene has CDR1 WSHSY and CDR2 SAAADI. The CDR3 DNA is TGCGCCAGCAGTGAGGACCCGGCCAACTATGGCTACACCTTC. The encoded protein is CASSEDPANYGYTF.

This clonotype occurred a few times. The chain uses TRBV20-1 and TRBJ2-7; D possibly corresponds to TRBD2 (6 bases). The V end lost 0 bases, the J end lost 0 bases, and 12 bases lay between the germline ends. CDR1 and CDR2 (germline): DFQATT, SNEGSKA (reference sequence). The CDR3 covers 15 residues. CDR3 sequence reads: CSARDRERSSYEQYF. The CDR3 nucleotides read TGCAGTGCTAGAGATCGGGAGCGTAGCTCCTACGAGCAGTACTTC.

This clonotype was detected ten times or more. The chain carries TRBV11-2 and TRBJ2-1; D not resolved. Germline assignment: CDR1 SGHAT and CDR2 FQNNGV. V was shortened by 5 bases and J by 6 bases, with 11 bases between the two germline ends. The length of the CDR3 is 13 residues. The CDR3 DNA is TGTGCCAGCAGCCCCGTGAGTGGCAATGAGCAGTTCTTC. Amino acid sequence: CASSPVSGNEQFF.

The chain joins TRBV27 to TRBJ1-1; no definite D call. The CDR3 is made up of 12 amino acids. CDR1 is MNHEY and CDR2 is SMNVEV in the germline V gene (reference sequence). V gave up 6 bases and J gave up 4 bases, with 9 bases separating them. CDR3: CASRRTGTEAFF. The CDR3 DNA follows: TGTGCCAGCAGACGCACTGGCACTGAAGCTTTCTTT.

The chain joins TRBV12-3 or TRBV12-4 to TRBJ1-6; 8 nucleotides match TRBD1. V was pared by 7 bases and J by 7 bases, with 3 bases of the junction left unmatched. The CDR3 sequence is 13 residues long. Written as DNA, the CDR3 is TGTGCCAGCAAGGACAGGGCCAATTCACCCCTCCACTTT. Residues: CASKDRANSPLHF.

This clonotype was seen more than once but under ten times. V is TRBV10-2 and J is TRBJ1-5, with D hard to call. V dropped 6 bases and J dropped 3 bases, with 6 bases sitting between them. This CDR3 spans 12 amino acids. Looked up from germline, CDR1 is WSHSY and CDR2 is SAAADI. CDR3 loop: CASSWANQPQHF. The CDR3 DNA reads as TGCGCCAGCAGCTGGGCCAATCAGCCCCAGCATTTT.

Many counts were recorded for this clonotype. V usage is TRBV30 and J usage is TRBJ1-5; D unclear. V was cut by 0 bases and J by 0 bases, with 9 bases left in between. CDR3 length: 15 residues. Per germline, CDR1 GTSNPN and CDR2 SVGIG (reference sequence). The CDR3 reads CAWSVFGTSNQPQHF. The CDR3 region has the DNA TGTGCCTGGAGTGTCTTTGGAACTAGCAATCAGCCCCAGCATTTT.

This clonotype appeared a few times. The chain links TRBV12-3 or TRBV12-4 to TRBJ1-6, with TRBD1 as a possible D gene (5 bases). This CDR3 is built from 15 residues. V gave up 6 bases and J gave up 7 bases, with 16 bases separating them. The CDR3: CASRTLGRSNSPLHF. The CDR3, as DNA: TGTGCCAGCAGAACCCTGGGACGGTCAAATTCACCCCTCCACTTT.

This clonotype was seen ten or more times. The chain has TRBV29-1 and TRBJ1-4; the match to TRBD1 covers 10 bases. The CDR3 consists of 13 residues. Germline trimming cut 7 bases from V and 8 bases from J; bases unmatched to any gene: 7. Looked up from germline, CDR1 is SQVTM and CDR2 is ANQGSEA. The CDR3 sequence: CSAWTGGAEKLFF. In nucleotides, the CDR3 is TGCAGCGCCTGGACAGGGGGGGCAGAAAAACTGTTTTTT. The entire variable domain, with the rest obtained from reference TRBV29-1 and TRBJ1-4, is as follows: SAVISQKPSRDICQRGTSLTIQCQVDSQVTMMFWYRQQPGQSLTLIATANQGSEATYESGFVIDKFPISRPNLTFSTLTVSNMSPEDSSIYLCSAWTGGAEKLFFGSGTQLSVL.

This clonotype was observed many times. V is TRBV18 and J is TRBJ1-4; D gene unclear. Germline loops: CDR1 KGHSH, CDR2 LQKENI. V was trimmed by 4 bases and J by 0 bases, leaving 9 bases between them. This CDR3 comprises 15 residues. The CDR3 reads CASSLSWATNEKLFF. In nucleotides, the CDR3 is TGTGCCAGCTCACTATCCTGGGCAACTAATGAAAAACTGTTTTTT.

The V and J genes are TRBV7-2 and TRBJ1-1; D is possibly TRBD1 (5 bases). This CDR3 is 13 amino acids long. Trimming took 5 bases from V and 4 from J, leaving 11 bases between them. Germline V CDR1 and CDR2: SGHTA, FQGNSA. The CDR3 coding sequence is TGTGCCAGCAGCGCTCGACAGTTCACTGAAGCTTTCTTT. This translates into CASSARQFTEAFF.

This clonotype was seen repeatedly, ten times or more. The V gene is TRBV25-1, the J gene TRBJ2-5, with 7 bases identical to TRBD1. The germline CDR1 and CDR2 sequences are MGHDK and SYGVNS. J lost 3 bases, V lost 6 bases, and 4 bases had no gene match. CDR3 length equals 13 residues. CDR3: CASRITGEETQYF. CDR3 sequence (DNA): TGTGCCAGCAGGATCACAGGGGAAGAGACCCAGTACTTC.

The CDR3 nucleotides read TGTGCCATCATGAGCGGGAGTACCTACAATGAGCAGTTCTTC. Amino acid sequence: CAIMSGSTYNEQFF. The chain links TRBV10-3 to TRBJ2-1; TRBD2 matches at 8 bases. The V and J ends lost 7 bases and 2 bases, in that order; junction bases with no gene match: 4. Germline CDR1 and CDR2: ENHRY and SYGVKD. The CDR3 runs 14 residues.